These 27 T cell receptor beta chains were all obtained from the same sample, sequenced in a study of T-cell memory formation after mild COVID-19. TCRdb analysed the 5' RACE reads with MiXCR anew, one entry per CDR3 protein. The sample lists 550,000 to 600,000 distinct CDR3 sequences, about 22% occurring once. Sequencing was performed on PBMCs or a T cell subset sorted from them (not recorded which). These receptors originate from an adult woman who had mild COVID-19 (a few samples of this study predate the infection). Cell type and time point are not known.

CDR3 in amino acids: CASSQVGWTGGIEPQHF. In nucleotides, the CDR3 is TGCGCCAGCAGCCAAGTGGGTTGGACAGGGGGCATTGAGCCCCAGCATTTT. This rearrangement joins TRBV4-1 to TRBJ1-5; 11 bases line up with TRBD1. The CDR3 length is 17 residues. V was clipped by 1 base and J by 8 bases; unmatched bases: 10. Germline lookup yields CDR1 MGHRA and CDR2 YSYEKL.

The chain joins TRBV5-1 to TRBJ2-1; TRBD1 matches at 10 bases. Germline V CDR1 and CDR2: SGHRS, YFSETQ. The CDR3 extends over 15 amino acids. Trimming removed 2 bases from V and 5 bases from J; junction bases left unmatched: 4. The CDR3 spells CASSLRQGANNEQFF. The DNA of the CDR3 is TGCGCCAGCAGCTTAAGACAGGGGGCGAACAATGAGCAGTTCTTC.

This clonotype was seen at least ten times. The chain's CDR3 is CSATGTGNYEQYF. In nucleotides, the CDR3 is TGCAGCGCAACCGGGACAGGGAACTACGAGCAGTACTTC. The chain is built from TRBV29-1 and TRBJ2-7; TRBD1 aligns across 9 bases. The CDR3 loop spans 13 amino acids. CDR1 is SQVTM and CDR2 is ANQGSEA in the germline V gene. Trimming at V came to 7 bases and at J to 3 bases, leaving 7 bases not matched to a gene.

This chain connects TRBV12-3 or TRBV12-4 to TRBJ1-5, with D unclear. This CDR3 region has 12 residues. The germline V and J ends were trimmed by 4 bases and 7 bases, with 8 bases remaining between them. The chain's CDR3 is CASSSRYQPQHF. Written as DNA, the CDR3 is TGTGCCAGCAGTTCCAGGTACCAGCCCCAGCATTTT.

This chain links TRBV11-3 with TRBJ2-3; the D gene is possibly TRBD1 (5 bases). With 1 base removed from V and 0 bases from J, the gap between germline ends came to 11 bases. Germline V gene lookup returns CDR1 SGHNT and CDR2 YENEEA. The CDR3 sequence is 16 residues long. In DNA form, the CDR3 reads TGTGCCAGCAGCTTAGGCCTAGGGGCTAGCACAGATACGCAGTATTTT. This encodes CASSLGLGASTDTQYF. Using reference TRBV11-3 and TRBJ2-3 for the parts outside the CDR3, the full variable domain is EAGVVQSPRYKIIEKKQPVAFWCNPISGHNTLYWYLQNLGQGPELLIRYENEEAVDDSQLPKDRFSAERLKGVDSTLKIQPAELGDSAVYLCASSLGLGASTDTQYFGPGTRLTVL.

This clonotype came up a few times. The chain combines TRBV5-4 with TRBJ1-2; no clear D. CDR1 and CDR2 (germline): SGHNT, YYREEE (reference sequence). The CDR3 consists of 14 residues. V was shortened by 4 bases and J by 0 bases, with 10 bases between the two germline ends. The CDR3 region is CASSQPNTNYGYTF. DNA for the CDR3: TGTGCCAGCAGCCAGCCTAACACTAACTATGGCTACACCTTC. Complete variable domain (other parts from reference TRBV5-4 and TRBJ1-2): ETGVTQSPTHLIKTRGQQVTLRCSSQSGHNTVSWYQQALGQGPQFIFQYYREEENGRGNFPPRFSGLQFPNYSSELNVNALELDDSALYLCASSQPNTNYGYTFGSGTRLTVV.

The genes are TRBV30 and TRBJ2-1, with 7 bases identical to TRBD1. Unmatched junction bases numbered 1, after V lost 1 base and J lost 4 bases. This CDR3 contains 13 residues. The germline CDR1 and CDR2 sequences are GTSNPN and SVGIG (reference sequence). CDR3 in DNA: TGTGCCTGGAGTGGGACAGGATACAATGAGCAGTTCTTC. Its translation is CAWSGTGYNEQFF.

This clonotype was observed a few times. One end of the junction is discordant with germline, which a read error may explain. This rearrangement joins TRBV27 to TRBJ2-1; D perhaps matches TRBD1 (6 bases). Germline CDR1 reads MNHEY; CDR2 reads SMNVEV (reference sequence). The CDR3 contains 12 residues. CDR3 region: CASGLGAQGSLF. In DNA, the CDR3 is TGTGCCAGCGGCCTGGGGGCCCAGGGAAGCCTCTTC.

The V gene is TRBV5-1, the J gene TRBJ2-5; a possible D gene is TRBD2 (6 bases). Germline-derived CDR1 and CDR2 are SGHRS and YFSETQ. V dropped 0 bases and J dropped 5 bases, with 17 bases sitting between them. This CDR3 spans 16 amino acids. The CDR3 sequence is CASSLGGVGAVETQYF. The CDR3 DNA sequence: TGCGCCAGCAGCTTGGGCGGGGTAGGGGCCGTGGAGACCCAGTACTTC.

The gene calls are TRBV6-4 and TRBJ2-1; 7 bases agree with TRBD2. The CDR3 spans 15 residues. Germline CDR1 and CDR2: MRHNA and SNTAGT. V dropped 2 bases and J dropped 2; count of bases not matched to a gene: 3. CDR3 residues: CASSDIGTTYNEQFF. In DNA, the CDR3 is TGTGCCAGCAGTGACATTGGGACTACCTACAATGAGCAGTTCTTC.

This clonotype was found a few times. The rearrangement uses TRBV5-1 and TRBJ1-2; D may be TRBD1 (6 bases). CDR3 length equals 15 residues. Germline assignment: CDR1 SGHRS and CDR2 YFSETQ. Between the trimmed V and J ends, which lost 4 bases and 0 bases, there was a span of 13 bases. CDR3 sequence reads: CASSLGAGSNYGYTF. DNA for the CDR3: TGCGCCAGCAGCCTGGGGGCAGGTTCTAACTATGGCTACACCTTC.

The chain has TRBV20-1 and TRBJ1-1; D perhaps matches TRBD1 (6 bases). Germline CDR1 and CDR2: DFQATT and SNEGSKA (reference sequence). The CDR3 loop spans 12 amino acids. The CDR3 sequence: CRGDKENTEAFF. In DNA form, the CDR3 reads TGCAGGGGGGACAAGGAGAACACTGAAGCTTTCTTT.

The sample holds a few counts of this clonotype. This chain links TRBV12-3 or TRBV12-4 with TRBJ2-6; 7 bases are a match to TRBD2. The CDR3 contains 17 residues. Germline trimming cut 6 bases from V and 0 bases from J; bases unmatched to any gene: 8. CDR3 sequence: CASSTRDYLSGANVLTF. The DNA for the CDR3 is TGTGCCAGCAGCACCCGGGACTACCTCTCTGGGGCCAACGTCCTGACTTTC.

This clonotype was counted between two and nine times. This chain links TRBV20-1 with TRBJ2-2; 7 nucleotides align to TRBD2. The V and J ends lost 5 bases and 2 bases, in that order; junction bases with no gene match: 5. The CDR3 has 14 residues. Germline CDR1 is DFQATT and CDR2 is SNEGSKA (reference sequence). The CDR3 sequence is CSAWDYLNTGELFF. CDR3 nucleotides: TGCAGTGCTTGGGACTACCTTAACACCGGGGAGCTGTTTTTT.

The chain carries TRBV7-3 and TRBJ2-3, with 7 positions matching TRBD1. The germline V gene encodes CDR1 SGHTA and CDR2 FQGTGA. CDR3 length: 15 amino acids. J was trimmed by 3 bases and V by 5 bases; bases with no gene match: 8. CDR3 DNA: TGTGCCAGCAGCAAGAGACAGGGCCCTACAGATACGCAGTATTTT. Its protein is CASSKRQGPTDTQYF.

This clonotype was seen a few times. V is TRBV29-1 and J is TRBJ2-7; 7 bases fit TRBD1. With V trimmed by 3 bases and J by 2 bases, 7 bases remained unmatched. This CDR3 spans 14 amino acids. Germline V gene lookup returns CDR1 SQVTM and CDR2 ANQGSEA. This CDR3 is CSVELQGETYEQYF. DNA of the CDR3: TGCAGCGTTGAGCTGCAGGGGGAAACCTACGAGCAGTACTTC.

The V and J genes are TRBV9 and TRBJ2-2, with 8 bases that match TRBD1. Germline CDR1 and CDR2: SGDLS and YYNGEE. Losses at the gene ends were 5 bases for V and 7 bases for J; bases not matched to a gene: 10. The CDR3 length is 15 residues. CDR3 protein: CASRAPGGTGGELFF. The DNA of the CDR3 is TGTGCCAGCAGAGCCCCAGGGGGCACCGGCGGGGAGCTGTTTTTT. The entire variable domain, with the rest obtained from reference TRBV9 and TRBJ2-2, is as follows: DSGVTQTPKHLITATGQRVTLRCSPRSGDLSVYWYQQSLDQGLQFLIQYYNGEERAKGNILERFSAQQFPDLHSELNLSSLELGDSALYFCASRAPGGTGGELFFGEGSRLTVL.

The gene calls are TRBV12-3 or TRBV12-4 and TRBJ1-2, with a weak D call TRBD1 (5 bases). CDR3 length: 14 amino acids. V was cut by 5 bases and J by 8 bases, with 18 bases left in between. CDR3 bases: TGTGCCAGCAGTCACCTCGGGGGGTTAGGCGGCTACACCTTC. Its translation: CASSHLGGLGGYTF.

This clonotype came up a few times. The chain employs TRBV9 and TRBJ2-7; D is uncertain. The germline V gene encodes CDR1 SGDLS and CDR2 YYNGEE. Trimming left V 0 bases short and J 3 bases short, with 10 bases between. This CDR3 comprises 14 residues. The CDR3 region is CASSVGSESYEQYF. DNA for the CDR3: TGTGCCAGCAGCGTAGGGTCGGAGAGCTACGAGCAGTACTTC.

Ten or more counts support this clonotype. The chain links TRBV12-3 or TRBV12-4 to TRBJ2-7, with 11 bases matching TRBD2. The CDR3 sequence is 16 residues long. The ends lost 4 bases at V and 6 bases at J; junction bases unmatched: 11. CDR3 coding DNA: TGTGCCAGCAGTTCCCAACTAGCGGGAGCGGCCTCCGAGCAGTACTTC. It codes for CASSSQLAGAASEQYF.

This clonotype was counted at least ten times. The V gene is TRBV29-1, the J gene TRBJ2-3, with 7 bases that match TRBD1. J gave up 5 bases and V 6 bases, and 2 bases lay outside the gene matches. The CDR3 is 11 amino acids. Germline-derived CDR1 and CDR2 are SQVTM and ANQGSEA. The CDR3 protein is CSVDRLDTQYF. The CDR3 DNA sequence: TGCAGCGTGGACAGGCTAGATACGCAGTATTTT.

The chain carries TRBV6-5 and TRBJ2-5, with 7 bases aligning to TRBD1. CDR1 is MNHEY and CDR2 is SVGAGI in the germline V gene. The CDR3 runs to 16 residues. V lost 0 bases to trimming and J lost 1 base; unmatched junction nucleotides: 5. This CDR3 reads CASSYSGRTGQETQYF. DNA of the CDR3: TGTGCCAGCAGTTACTCGGGCCGGACAGGCCAAGAGACCCAGTACTTC.

This clonotype was picked up many times. The V and J genes are TRBV10-3 and TRBJ1-1; tentative D call: TRBD1 (6 bases). V gave up 6 bases and J gave up 0 bases, with 8 bases separating them. From germline, CDR1 is ENHRY and CDR2 SYGVKD. The CDR3 extends over 13 amino acids. The CDR3 reads CAIRDSMNTEAFF. The CDR3 nucleotides are TGTGCCATCAGGGACAGCATGAACACTGAAGCTTTCTTT.

The table lists this clonotype with a few counts. This rearrangement joins TRBV7-9 to TRBJ2-7; 10 bases match TRBD2. Germline CDR1 SEHNR, CDR2 FQNEAQ (reference sequence). V lost 5 bases to trimming and J lost 6 bases; unmatched junction nucleotides: 4. This CDR3 has 13 residues. CDR3 DNA sequence: TGTGCCAGCAGCCTTAGGACTAGCGGCGAGCAGTACTTC. Amino acids: CASSLRTSGEQYF.

The table lists this clonotype with a count of one. The chain links TRBV7-2 to TRBJ2-7, with a weak D call TRBD2 (6 bases). With 6 bases removed from V and 6 bases from J, the gap between germline ends came to 21 bases. Per the germline V gene, CDR1 is SGHTA and CDR2 is FQGNSA. There are 15 residues in the CDR3. CDR3 nucleotide sequence: TGTGCCAGCAGGAGGGGAGGTGACCCCCGGGGCGAGCAGTACTTC. This gives the protein CASRRGGDPRGEQYF.

This rearrangement joins TRBV2 to TRBJ2-1; TRBD2 matches at 10 bases. V shed 7 bases, J shed 4 bases, and the junction held 10 bases outside the gene matches. This CDR3 has 16 amino acids. Germline CDR1 and CDR2: SNHLY and FYNNEI. CDR3 in amino acids: CASTPLGTSAYNEQFF. For the CDR3, the DNA is TGTGCCAGCACTCCCCTCGGGACTAGCGCTTACAATGAGCAGTTCTTC.

The chain couples TRBV9 to TRBJ2-1; perhaps TRBD1 as D (7 bases). V shed 1 base and J shed 7 bases, with 18 bases lying between them. The length of the CDR3 is 16 residues. Germline V CDR1 and CDR2: SGDLS, YYNGEE. The CDR3 nucleotides read TGTGCCAGCAGCGTATTGGGCCAGGGGGGCTCTAATGAGCAGTTCTTC. It encodes CASSVLGQGGSNEQFF. Supplemented by reference TRBV9 and TRBJ2-1, the full variable domain reads DSGVTQTPKHLITATGQRVTLRCSPRSGDLSVYWYQQSLDQGLQFLIQYYNGEERAKGNILERFSAQQFPDLHSELNLSSLELGDSALYFCASSVLGQGGSNEQFFGPGTRLTVL.